The 9 T cell receptor beta chains below come from one sample, sequenced in a study of T cells in Graves' hyperthyroidism and ophthalmopathy. Using RNA transcripts as the source, TCR beta CDR3 regions were amplified. First-round RT-PCR targeting the TCR CDR3 was performed with the HTBI primer set. TCRdb used MiXCR to reprocess the multiplex PCR reads, holding one entry per CDR3 protein. The table lists roughly 500,000 distinct CDR3 sequences, about 15% of them singletons. The source material was blood. The receptors were gathered from a woman aged 25-40 years with Graves' hyperthyroidism that later progressed to Graves' ophthalmopathy.

This clonotype was detected ten times or more. The V call is TRBV10-3, the J call TRBJ1-4; 7 positions agree with TRBD1. The CDR3 runs to 13 residues. V lost 11 bases and J lost 5; bases outside the gene matches: 8. Germline V gives CDR1 ENHRY, CDR2 SYGVKD. The CDR3 DNA reads TGTGCCGTATCACAGGGGATCAATGAAAAACTGTTTTTT. It yields the protein CAVSQGINEKLFF.

This clonotype was picked up a small number of times. V is TRBV19 and J is TRBJ2-5, with TRBD1 matching over 9 bases. Germline CDR1 LNHDA, CDR2 SQIVND (reference sequence). The CDR3 consists of 14 residues. V lost 5 bases and J lost 7; bases outside the gene matches: 8. This CDR3 reads CASSPTGGSGTQYF. The CDR3 DNA follows: TGTGCCAGTAGTCCGACAGGGGGTAGCGGGACCCAGTACTTC. Drawing the rest from reference TRBV19 and TRBJ2-5, the complete variable domain is DGGITQSPKYLFRKEGQNVTLSCEQNLNHDAMYWYRQDPGQGLRLIYYSQIVNDFQKGDIAEGYSVSREKKESFPLTVTSAQKNPTAFYLCASSPTGGSGTQYFGPGTRLLVL.

The sample holds many counts of this clonotype. The chain employs TRBV9 and TRBJ2-5, with a possible D match to TRBD2 (5 bases). Trimming removed 1 base from V and 4 bases from J, with 14 bases in between. This CDR3 comprises 15 residues. From germline, CDR1 is SGDLS and CDR2 YYNGEE. The CDR3 here is CASSVWSGGGETQYF. The CDR3 bases are TGTGCCAGCAGCGTATGGAGCGGAGGAGGAGAGACCCAGTACTTC.

This clonotype was counted many times. The chain employs TRBV12-3 or TRBV12-4 and TRBJ1-3; no reliable D call. This CDR3 comprises 15 residues. Trimming removed 3 bases at V and 0 bases at J, with 9 bases between. CDR3 coding DNA: TGTGCCAGCAGTTTCATGTACTCCTCTGGAAACACCATATATTTT. This encodes CASSFMYSSGNTIYF.

The sample holds a few counts of this clonotype. V usage is TRBV30 and J usage is TRBJ2-7; the match to TRBD2 covers 9 bases. Unmatched junction bases numbered 5, after V lost 5 bases and J lost 3 bases. Germline-derived CDR1 and CDR2 are GTSNPN and SVGIG (reference sequence). The CDR3 runs to 13 residues. CDR3 DNA sequence: TGTGCCTGGGCGGGACTAGCAGTCTACGAGCAGTACTTC. This encodes CAWAGLAVYEQYF.

This clonotype was counted at least ten times. This rearrangement joins TRBV3-1 to TRBJ2-5; TRBD2 aligns across 12 bases. Germline values: CDR1 LGHDT, CDR2 YNNKEL (reference sequence). This CDR3 region has 16 residues. V shed 6 bases and J 6 bases; nucleotides not matched to a gene: 11. In DNA form, the CDR3 reads TGTGCCAGCAGTCCAGTCGGACTAGCGGGAATTAAGACCCAGTACTTC. This encodes CASSPVGLAGIKTQYF.

This clonotype was seen at least ten times. The rearrangement uses TRBV7-8 and TRBJ2-7; 7 bases match TRBD1. The germline CDR1 and CDR2 sequences are SGHVS and FQNEAQ. The CDR3 is made up of 16 amino acids. After removal of 5 bases from V and 2 bases from J, the junction contained 12 bases not matched to a gene. The CDR3 reads CASSPYRDSVAYEQYF. The CDR3 DNA is TGTGCCAGCAGCCCCTACCGGGACAGCGTAGCCTACGAGCAGTACTTC. Full variable domain (outside the CDR3, taken from reference TRBV7-8 and TRBJ2-7): GAGVSQSPRYKVAKRGQDVALRCDPISGHVSLFWYQQALGQGPEFLTYFQNEAQLDKSGLPSDRFFAERPEGSVSTLKIQRTQQEDSAVYLCASSPYRDSVAYEQYFGPGTRLTVT.

In this sample, this clonotype turned up many times. Here the CDR3 reads CASSLGLTYEQYF. DNA of the CDR3: TGTGCCAGCAGTCTGGGACTAACCTACGAGCAGTACTTC. The chain couples TRBV6-1 to TRBJ2-7; 7 nucleotides match TRBD2. The trim removed 5 bases at V and 2 bases at J, leaving 3 bases unmatched. Germline assignment: CDR1 MNHNS and CDR2 SASEGT. The CDR3 extends over 13 amino acids.

There are many counts of this clonotype. The chain uses TRBV11-1 and TRBJ2-1, with D possibly being TRBD1 or TRBD2 (6 bases each). The ends were cut back, 5 bases at V and 1 base at J, with 15 bases in the middle. The length of the CDR3 is 16 residues. The germline V gene has CDR1 SGHAT and CDR2 FQDESV (reference sequence). CDR3 coding DNA: TGTGCCAGCAGCCCGACCCGGGGGCTGTCCTACAATGAGCAGTTCTTC. Amino acid sequence: CASSPTRGLSYNEQFF.